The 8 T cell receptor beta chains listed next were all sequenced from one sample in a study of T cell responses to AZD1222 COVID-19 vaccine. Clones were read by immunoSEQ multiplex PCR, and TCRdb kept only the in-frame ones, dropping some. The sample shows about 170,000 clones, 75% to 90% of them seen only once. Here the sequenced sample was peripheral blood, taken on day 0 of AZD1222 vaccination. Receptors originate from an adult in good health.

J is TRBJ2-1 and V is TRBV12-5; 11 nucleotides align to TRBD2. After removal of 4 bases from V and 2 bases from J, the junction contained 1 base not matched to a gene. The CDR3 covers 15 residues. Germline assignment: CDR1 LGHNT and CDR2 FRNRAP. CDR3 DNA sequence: TGTGCTAGTGGTTCTAGCGGGAGGACCTACAATGAGCAGTTCTTC. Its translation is CASGSSGRTYNEQFF.

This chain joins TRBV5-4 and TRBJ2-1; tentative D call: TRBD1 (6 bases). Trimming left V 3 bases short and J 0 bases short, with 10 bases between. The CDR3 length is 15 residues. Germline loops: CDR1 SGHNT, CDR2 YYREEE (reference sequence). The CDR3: CASSSRTVSYNEQFF. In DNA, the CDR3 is TGTGCCAGCAGCTCACGGACAGTCTCCTACAATGAGCAGTTCTTC. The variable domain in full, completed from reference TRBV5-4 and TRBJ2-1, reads ETGVTQSPTHLIKTRGQQVTLRCSSQSGHNTVSWYQQALGQGPQFIFQYYREEENGRGNFPPRFSGLQFPNYSSELNVNALELDDSALYLCASSSRTVSYNEQFFGPGTRLTVL.

The CDR3 is CASSTGQGYEQYF. In DNA, the CDR3 is TGTGCCAGCAGCACGGGACAGGGTTACGAGCAGTACTTC. The rearrangement joins TRBV28 to TRBJ2-7; 9 bases line up with TRBD1. CDR1 and CDR2 (germline): MDHEN, SYDVKM. The CDR3 consists of 13 residues. J gave up 4 bases and V 6 bases, and 4 bases lay outside the gene matches.

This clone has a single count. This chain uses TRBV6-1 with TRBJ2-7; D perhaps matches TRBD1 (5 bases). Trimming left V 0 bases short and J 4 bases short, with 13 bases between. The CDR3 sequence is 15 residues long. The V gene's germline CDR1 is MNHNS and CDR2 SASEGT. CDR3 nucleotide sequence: TGTGCCAGCAGTGAAGCGCTTGTAGGGGTTTACGAGCAGTACTTC. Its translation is CASSEALVGVYEQYF.

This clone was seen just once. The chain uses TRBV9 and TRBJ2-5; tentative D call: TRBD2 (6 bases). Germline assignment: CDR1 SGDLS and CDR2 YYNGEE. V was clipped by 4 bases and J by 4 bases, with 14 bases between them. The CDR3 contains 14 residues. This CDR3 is CASSPRLVGETQYF. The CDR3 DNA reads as TGTGCCAGCAGCCCCAGACTAGTAGGAGAGACCCAGTACTTC.

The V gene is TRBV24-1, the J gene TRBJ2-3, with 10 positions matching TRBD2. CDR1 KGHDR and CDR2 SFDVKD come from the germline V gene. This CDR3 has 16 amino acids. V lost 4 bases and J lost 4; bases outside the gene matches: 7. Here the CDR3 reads CATSDHSGRFADTQYF. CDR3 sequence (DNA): TGTGCCACCAGTGACCATAGCGGGAGGTTTGCAGATACGCAGTATTTT.

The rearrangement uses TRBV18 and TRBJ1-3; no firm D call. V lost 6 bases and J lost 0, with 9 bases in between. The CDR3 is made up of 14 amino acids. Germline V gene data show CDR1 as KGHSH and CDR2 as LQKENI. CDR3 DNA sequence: TGTGCCAGCTCCCACGAGGCCTCTGGAAACACCATATATTTT. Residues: CASSHEASGNTIYF.

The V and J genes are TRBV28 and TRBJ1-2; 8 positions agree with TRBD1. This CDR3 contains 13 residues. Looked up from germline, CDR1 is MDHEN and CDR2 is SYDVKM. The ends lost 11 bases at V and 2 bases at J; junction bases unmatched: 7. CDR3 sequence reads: CAGGQDPNYGYTF. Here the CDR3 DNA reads TGTGCCGGGGGACAGGATCCCAACTATGGCTACACCTTC.